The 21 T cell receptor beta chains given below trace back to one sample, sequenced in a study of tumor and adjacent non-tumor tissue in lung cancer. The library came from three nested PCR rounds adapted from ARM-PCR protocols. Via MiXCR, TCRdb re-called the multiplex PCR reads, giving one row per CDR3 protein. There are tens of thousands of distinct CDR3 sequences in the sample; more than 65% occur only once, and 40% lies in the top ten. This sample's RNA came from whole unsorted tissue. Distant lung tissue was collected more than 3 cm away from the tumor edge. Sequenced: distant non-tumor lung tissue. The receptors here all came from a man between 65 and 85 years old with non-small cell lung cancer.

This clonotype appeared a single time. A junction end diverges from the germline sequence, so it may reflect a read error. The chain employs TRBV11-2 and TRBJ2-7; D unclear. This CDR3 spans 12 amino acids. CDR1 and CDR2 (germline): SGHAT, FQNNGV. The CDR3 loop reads CASSLTLYEHYF. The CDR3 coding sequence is TGTGCCAGCAGCTTAACTCTCTACGAGCACTACTTC.

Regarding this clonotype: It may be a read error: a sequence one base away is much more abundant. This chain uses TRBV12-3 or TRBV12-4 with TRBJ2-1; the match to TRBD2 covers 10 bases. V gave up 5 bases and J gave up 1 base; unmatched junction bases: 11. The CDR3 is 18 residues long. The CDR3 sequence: CASSHTHTLAGSYNEQFF. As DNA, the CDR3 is TGTGCCAGCAGTCATACCCATACACTAGCGGGATCCTACAATGAGCAGTTCTTC.

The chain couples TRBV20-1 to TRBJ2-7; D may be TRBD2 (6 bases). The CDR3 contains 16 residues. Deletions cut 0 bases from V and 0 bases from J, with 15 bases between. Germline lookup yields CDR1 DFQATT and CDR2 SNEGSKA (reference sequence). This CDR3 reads CSARDLGGRNSYEQYF. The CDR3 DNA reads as TGCAGTGCTAGAGATCTGGGGGGACGGAACTCCTACGAGCAGTACTTC.

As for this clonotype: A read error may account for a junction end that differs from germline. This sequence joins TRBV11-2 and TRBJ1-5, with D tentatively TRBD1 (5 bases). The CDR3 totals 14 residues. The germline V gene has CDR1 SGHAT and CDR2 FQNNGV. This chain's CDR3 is CASSLNGANQSQHF. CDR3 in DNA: TGTGCCAGCAGCTTGAATGGGGCAAATCAGTCCCAGCATTTT.

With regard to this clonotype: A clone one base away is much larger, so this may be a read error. Written as DNA, the CDR3 is TGCACCAGCAGGTCCGGGAGCCAAGAGACCCAGTACTTC. Amino acids: CTSRSGSQETQYF. This sequence joins TRBV5-1 and TRBJ2-5, with a weak D call TRBD2 (6 bases). CDR1 SGHRS and CDR2 YFSETQ come from the germline V gene. The CDR3 runs 13 residues.

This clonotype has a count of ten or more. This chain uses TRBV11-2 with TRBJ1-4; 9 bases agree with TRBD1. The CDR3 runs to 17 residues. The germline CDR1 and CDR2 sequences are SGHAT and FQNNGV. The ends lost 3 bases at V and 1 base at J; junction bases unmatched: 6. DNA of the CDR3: TGTGCCAGCAGCTTGTTGAGGGGACAGGGAACTAATGAAAAACTGTTTTTT. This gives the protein CASSLLRGQGTNEKLFF.

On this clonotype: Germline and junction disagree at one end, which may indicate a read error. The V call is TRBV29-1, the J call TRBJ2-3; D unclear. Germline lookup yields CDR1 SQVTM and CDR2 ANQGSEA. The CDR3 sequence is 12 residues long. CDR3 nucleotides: TGCAGGGTTGAGGTGGACGCAGATACGCATTATTTT. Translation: CRVEVDADTHYF.

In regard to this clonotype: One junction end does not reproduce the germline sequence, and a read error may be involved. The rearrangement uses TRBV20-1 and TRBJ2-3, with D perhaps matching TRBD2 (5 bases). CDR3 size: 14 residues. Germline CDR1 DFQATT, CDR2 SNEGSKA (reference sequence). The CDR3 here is CSASRTSNTDTRYF. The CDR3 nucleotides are TGCAGTGCCAGCCGGACTTCTAACACAGATACGCGGTATTTT.

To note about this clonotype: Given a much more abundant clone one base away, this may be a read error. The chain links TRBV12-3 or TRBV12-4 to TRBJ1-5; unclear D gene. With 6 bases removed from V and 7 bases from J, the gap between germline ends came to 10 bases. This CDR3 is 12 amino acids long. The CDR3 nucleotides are TGTGCCAGCAGGCGGGATAAACAGCCCCAGCATTTT. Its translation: CASRRDKQPQHF.

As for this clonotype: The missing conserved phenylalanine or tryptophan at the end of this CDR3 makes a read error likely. The CDR3 loop is CANSIRQVAIGELFL. The CDR3 nucleotides are TGTGCCAACAGCATAAGACAAGTGGCCATCGGGGAGCTGTTTTTA. V usage is TRBV11-2 and J usage is TRBJ2-2; D gene unclear. Germline V CDR1 and CDR2: SGHAT, FQNNGV. This CDR3 is built from 15 residues.

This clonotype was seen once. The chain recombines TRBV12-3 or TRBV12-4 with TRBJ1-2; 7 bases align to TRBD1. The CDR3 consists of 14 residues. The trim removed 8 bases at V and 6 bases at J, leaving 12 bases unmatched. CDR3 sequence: CASCVTGEDHGYTF. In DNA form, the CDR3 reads TGTGCCAGCTGTGTTACAGGGGAAGACCATGGCTACACCTTC.

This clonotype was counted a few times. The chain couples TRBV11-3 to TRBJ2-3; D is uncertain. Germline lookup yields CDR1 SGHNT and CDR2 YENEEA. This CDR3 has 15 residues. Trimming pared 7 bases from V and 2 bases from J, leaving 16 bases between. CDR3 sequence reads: CASTRGEVNTDTQYF. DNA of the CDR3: TGTGCCAGCACCCGTGGGGAAGTTAACACAGATACGCAGTATTTT.

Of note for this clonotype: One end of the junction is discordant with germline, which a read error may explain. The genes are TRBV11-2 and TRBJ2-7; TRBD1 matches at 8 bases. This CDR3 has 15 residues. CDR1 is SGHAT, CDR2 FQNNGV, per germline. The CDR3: CASSLDQGARYELFF. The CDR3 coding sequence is TGTGCCAGCAGCTTAGATCAGGGGGCCCGCTACGAGCTGTTCTTC. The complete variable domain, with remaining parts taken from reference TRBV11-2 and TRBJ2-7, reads EAGVAQSPRYKIIEKRQSVAFWCNPISGHATLYWYQQILGQGPKLLIQFQNNGVVDDSQLPKDRFSAERLKGVDSTLKIQPAKLEDSAVYLCASSLDQGARYELFFGPGTRLTVT.

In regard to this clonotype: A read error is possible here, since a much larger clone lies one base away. The CDR3 here is CSATNMDWKPQHF. DNA for the CDR3: TGCAGTGCTACGAACATGGATTGGAAGCCCCAGCATTTT. This chain joins TRBV20-1 and TRBJ1-5; D unresolved. The CDR3 is 13 amino acids. Germline assignment: CDR1 DFQATT and CDR2 SNEGSKA (reference sequence). V lost 4 bases and J 8 bases, leaving 15 bases between the germline ends.

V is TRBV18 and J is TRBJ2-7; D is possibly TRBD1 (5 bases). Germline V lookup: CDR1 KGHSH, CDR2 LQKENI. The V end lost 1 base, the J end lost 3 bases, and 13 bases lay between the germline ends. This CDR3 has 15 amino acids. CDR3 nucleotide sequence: TGTGCCAGCTCACCACGGGCAGGGCAAAACTACGAGCAGTACTTC. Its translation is CASSPRAGQNYEQYF.

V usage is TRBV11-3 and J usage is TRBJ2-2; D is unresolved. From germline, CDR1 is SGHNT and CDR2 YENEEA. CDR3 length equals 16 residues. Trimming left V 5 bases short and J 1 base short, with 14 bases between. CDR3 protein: CASSRLVVRNTGELFF. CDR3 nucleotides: TGTGCCAGCAGCCGCCTAGTAGTGAGGAACACCGGGGAGCTGTTTTTT.

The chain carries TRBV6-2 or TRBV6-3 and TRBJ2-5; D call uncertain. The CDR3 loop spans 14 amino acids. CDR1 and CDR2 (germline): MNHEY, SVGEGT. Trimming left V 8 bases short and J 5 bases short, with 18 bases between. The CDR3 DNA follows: TGTGCCAGCGGTACGAACCCAAGCCGGGAGACCCAGTACTTC. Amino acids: CASGTNPSRETQYF.

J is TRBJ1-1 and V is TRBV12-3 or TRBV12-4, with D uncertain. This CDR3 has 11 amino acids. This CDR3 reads CVRSKNTEAFF. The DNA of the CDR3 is TGTGTCAGATCAAAGAACACTGAAGCTTTCTTT.

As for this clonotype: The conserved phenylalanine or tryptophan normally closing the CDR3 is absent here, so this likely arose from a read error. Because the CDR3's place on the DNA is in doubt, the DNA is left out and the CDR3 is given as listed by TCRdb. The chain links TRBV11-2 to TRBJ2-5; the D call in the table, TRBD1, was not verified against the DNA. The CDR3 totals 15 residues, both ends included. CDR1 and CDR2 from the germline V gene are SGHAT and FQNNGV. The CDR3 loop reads CVSSPGTVGQETQYY.

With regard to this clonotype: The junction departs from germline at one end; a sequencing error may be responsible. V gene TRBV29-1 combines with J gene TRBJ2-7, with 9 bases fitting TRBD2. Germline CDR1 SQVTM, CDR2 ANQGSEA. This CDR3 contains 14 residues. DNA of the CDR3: TGCAGCGTTGACGGACTAGCGTGGATCTACGGGCAGTACTTC. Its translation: CSVDGLAWIYGQYF.

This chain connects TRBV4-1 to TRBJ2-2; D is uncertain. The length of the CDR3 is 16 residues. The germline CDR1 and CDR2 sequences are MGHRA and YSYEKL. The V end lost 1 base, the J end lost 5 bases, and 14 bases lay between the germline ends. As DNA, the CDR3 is TGCGCCAGCAGCCAAGTCCGGGCGCAGTATACCGGGGAGCTGTTTTTT. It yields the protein CASSQVRAQYTGELFF.